The clone carrying this TCR beta chain was seen ten or more times. This record belongs to a study of early T cells in non-severe SARS-CoV-2 infection. The CDR3 has 15 residues. Germline CDR1 is LNHDA and CDR2 is SQIVND (reference sequence). Trimming removed 3 bases from V and 6 bases from J; junction bases left unmatched: 6. TCRdb re-derived calls from the 5' RACE reads in MiXCR, one entry per CDR3 protein. This table holds 25,000 to 30,000 distinct CDR3 sequences, about 4.2% found once. The receptor was derived from an adult who was a healthcare worker with PCR-confirmed SARS-CoV-2 infection or an uninfected control (not recorded which). Sequences were obtained from whole blood. V is TRBV19 and J is TRBJ2-1; the match to TRBD2 covers 9 bases. CDR3 sequence reads: CASSISGSPRNEQFF. Here the CDR3 DNA reads TGTGCCAGTAGTATTAGCGGGAGTCCCCGCAATGAGCAGTTCTTC.